This TCR beta chain was sequenced during a study of blood T cell repertoires in COVID-19. On the study more broadly: COVID-19 samples collected from the United States, Italy and Spain covered acute and convalescent phases.

The V segment lost 4 bases and the J segment 5 bases; nucleotides outside the gene matches: 11. Germline loops: CDR1 SGHAT, CDR2 FQNNGV. The CDR3 length is 16 residues. Original analysis: Reference gene primer amplification gave nucleated cell count estimates. The repertoire was sequenced with immunoSEQ multiplex PCR; TCRdb's copy has only in-frame clones and lacks some. Clone size and V and J calls were adopted from that table, with D and trimming inferred from the DNA. This table has some 120,000 clones, roughly 86% appearing once. This chain uses TRBV11-2 with TRBJ2-3; 8 bases align to TRBD1. The sequenced material came from peripheral blood. This TCR was sampled from a woman between 50 and 59 years old who had recovered from COVID-19. CDR3 region: CASSYGQGIGVDTQYF. The CDR3 coding sequence is TGTGCCAGCAGCTACGGACAGGGAATAGGAGTAGATACGCAGTATTTT.